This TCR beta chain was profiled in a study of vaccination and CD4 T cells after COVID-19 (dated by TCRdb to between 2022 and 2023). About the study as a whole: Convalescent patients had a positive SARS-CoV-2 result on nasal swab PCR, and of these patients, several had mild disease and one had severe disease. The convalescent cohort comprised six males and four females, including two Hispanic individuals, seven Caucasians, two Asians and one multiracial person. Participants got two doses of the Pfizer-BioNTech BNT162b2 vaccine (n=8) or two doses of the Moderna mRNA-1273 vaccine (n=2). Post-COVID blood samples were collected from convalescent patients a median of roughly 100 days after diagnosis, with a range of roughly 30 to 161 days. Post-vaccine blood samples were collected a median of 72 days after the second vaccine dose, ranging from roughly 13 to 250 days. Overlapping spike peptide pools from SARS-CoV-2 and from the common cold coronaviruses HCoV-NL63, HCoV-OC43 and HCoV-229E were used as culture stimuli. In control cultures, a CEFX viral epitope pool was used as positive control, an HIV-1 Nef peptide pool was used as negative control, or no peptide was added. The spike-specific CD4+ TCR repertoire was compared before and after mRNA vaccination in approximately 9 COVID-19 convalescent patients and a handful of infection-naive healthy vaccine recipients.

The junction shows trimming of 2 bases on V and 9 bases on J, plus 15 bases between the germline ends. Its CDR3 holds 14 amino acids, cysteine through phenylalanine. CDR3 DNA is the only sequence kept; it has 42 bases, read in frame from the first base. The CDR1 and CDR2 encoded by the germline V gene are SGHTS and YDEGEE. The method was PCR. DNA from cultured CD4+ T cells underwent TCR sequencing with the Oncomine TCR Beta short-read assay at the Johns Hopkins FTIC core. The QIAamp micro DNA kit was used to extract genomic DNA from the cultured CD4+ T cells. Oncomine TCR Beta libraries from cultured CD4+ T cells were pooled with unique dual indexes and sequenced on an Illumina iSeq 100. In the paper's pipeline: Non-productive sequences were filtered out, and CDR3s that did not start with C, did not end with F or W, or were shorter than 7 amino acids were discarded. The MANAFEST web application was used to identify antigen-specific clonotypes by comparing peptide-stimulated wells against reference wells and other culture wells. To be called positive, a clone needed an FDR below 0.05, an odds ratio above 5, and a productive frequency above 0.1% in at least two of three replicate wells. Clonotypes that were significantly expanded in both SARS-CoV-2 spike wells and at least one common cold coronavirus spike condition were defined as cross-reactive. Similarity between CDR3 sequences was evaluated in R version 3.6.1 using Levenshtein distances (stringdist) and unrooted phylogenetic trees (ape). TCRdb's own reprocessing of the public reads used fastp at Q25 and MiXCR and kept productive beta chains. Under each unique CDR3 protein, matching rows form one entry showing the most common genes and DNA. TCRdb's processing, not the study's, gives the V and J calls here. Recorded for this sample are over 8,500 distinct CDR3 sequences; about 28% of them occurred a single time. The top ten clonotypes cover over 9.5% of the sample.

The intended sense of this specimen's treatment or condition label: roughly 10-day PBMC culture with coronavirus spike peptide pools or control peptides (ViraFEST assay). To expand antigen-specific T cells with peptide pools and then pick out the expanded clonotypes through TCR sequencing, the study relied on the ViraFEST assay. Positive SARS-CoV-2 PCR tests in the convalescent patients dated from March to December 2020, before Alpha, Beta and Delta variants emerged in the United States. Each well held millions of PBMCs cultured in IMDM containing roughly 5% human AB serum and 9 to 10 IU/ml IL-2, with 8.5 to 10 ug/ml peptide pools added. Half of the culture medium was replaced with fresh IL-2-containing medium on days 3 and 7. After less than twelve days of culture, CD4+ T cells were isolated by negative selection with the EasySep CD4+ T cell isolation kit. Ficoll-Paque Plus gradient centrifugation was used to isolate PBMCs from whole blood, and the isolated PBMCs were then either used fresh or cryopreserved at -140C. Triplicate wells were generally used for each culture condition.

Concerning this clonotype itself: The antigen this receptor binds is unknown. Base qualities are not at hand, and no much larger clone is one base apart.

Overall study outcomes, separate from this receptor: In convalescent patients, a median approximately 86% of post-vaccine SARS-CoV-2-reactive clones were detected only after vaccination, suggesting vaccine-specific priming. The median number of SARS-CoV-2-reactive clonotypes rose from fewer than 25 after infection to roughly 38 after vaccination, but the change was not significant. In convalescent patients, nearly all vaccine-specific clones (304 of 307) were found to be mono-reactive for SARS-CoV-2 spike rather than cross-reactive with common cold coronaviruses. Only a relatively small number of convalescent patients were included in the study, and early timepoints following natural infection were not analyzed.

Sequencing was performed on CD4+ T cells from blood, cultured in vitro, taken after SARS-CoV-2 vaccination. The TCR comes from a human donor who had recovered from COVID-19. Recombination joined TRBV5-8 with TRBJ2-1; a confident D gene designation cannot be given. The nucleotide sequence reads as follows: TGTGCCAGCAGCTTATGGTTTGATGCGACTGAGCAGTTCTTC. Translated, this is CASSLWFDATEQFF.